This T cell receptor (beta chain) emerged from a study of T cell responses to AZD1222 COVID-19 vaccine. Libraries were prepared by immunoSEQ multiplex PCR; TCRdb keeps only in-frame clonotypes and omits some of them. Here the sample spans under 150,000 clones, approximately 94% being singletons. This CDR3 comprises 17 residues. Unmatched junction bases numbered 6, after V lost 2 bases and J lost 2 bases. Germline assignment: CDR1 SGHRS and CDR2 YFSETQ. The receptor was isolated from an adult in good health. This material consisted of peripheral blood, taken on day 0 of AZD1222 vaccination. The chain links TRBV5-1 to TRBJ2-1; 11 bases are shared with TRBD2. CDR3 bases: TGCGCCAGCAGCTTTGAACTAGCGGGGGACGCCTACAATGAGCAGTTCTTC. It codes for CASSFELAGDAYNEQFF.